The source of this T cell receptor (beta chain) is a study of CD8 T cells in ankylosing spondylitis. TCRdb used MiXCR to reprocess the 5' RACE reads, holding one entry per CDR3 protein. Among around 770,000 distinct CDR3 sequences, about an eighth were seen once, and the ten largest hold more than 0.5%. V gave up 1 base and J gave up 9 bases; unmatched junction bases: 5. Germline V gene lookup returns CDR1 SGHRS and CDR2 YFSETQ. This CDR3 contains 15 residues. General study findings and limits: Matched ankylosing spondylitis synovial fluid reportedly showed significant enrichment of disease-linked clones. Made up of fewer than ten highly homologous variants, a TCR beta motif appeared characteristic of ankylosing spondylitis blood. Disease-linked clones were found to be CD8+ and relatively rare in peripheral blood.

In this sample, this clonotype turned up many times. Its antigen is still unknown. The receptor was isolated from a male donor with ankylosing spondylitis. J is TRBJ2-1 and V is TRBV5-1, with TRBD2 matching over 12 bases. Sample: blood, either unsorted or a sorted T cell fraction (not recorded which). The CDR3 coding sequence is TGCGCCAGCAGCTTGACTAGCGGGGGGCGAGGTGAGCAGTTCTTC. The encoded protein is CASSLTSGGRGEQFF.